This is a list of T cell receptor beta chains from one sample in a study of CD8+ T cells in alopecia areata. The protocol was immunoSEQ multiplex PCR, while the TCRdb copy is restricted to in-frame clones and leaves out a portion. The repertoire holds 110,000 or so clones, with around three fifths as singletons. Sequenced material: CD4+ T cells sorted from blood, taken at week 24, from a patient treated with tofacitinib. The source is a human donor with alopecia areata. Both conserved end residues are trimmed from each CDR3. Part of the rows lack a size; the others show once, few, many or a class for expanded clones.

>TRBV11-3|TRBJ2-2|-
ASSLEGTGELF
>TRBV30|TRBJ2-3|-
AWSKLGTDTQY
>TRBV7-9|TRBJ2-5|-
ASSLRWTQY
>TRBV5-1|TRBJ1-2|-
ASSPYTGTNYGYT
>TRBV18|TRBJ1-4|few
ASSPSGANEKLF
>TRBV11-1|TRBJ2-2|-
ASSSRTGWAGELF
>TRBV2|TRBJ1-5|-
ASSRALSNQPQH
>TRBV6-5|TRBJ1-5|-
ASSRDTNQPQH
>TRBV29-1|TRBJ2-3|few
SASPGQGSTDTQY
>TRBV4-1|TRBJ1-1|-
ASSLNTEAF
>TRBV7-2|TRBJ1-2|-
ASSLLSANNYGYT
>TRBV25-1|TRBJ1-1|-
ASSAAGNTEAF